Listed below are T cell receptor beta chains from one sample, sequenced in a study of technical replicates of blood from several donors. This table comes from immunoSEQ multiplex PCR, and its TCRdb copy is limited to in-frame clones, with some not included. The data contain fewer than 95,000 clones, around 94% of them seen just once; the ten biggest clones take up 0.26%. The sample was T cells isolated from PBMCs. Receptors originate from a human donor in good health. Both conserved end residues are part of each CDR3. D genes are given only for firm matches. The listing skips clone size in some rows; elsewhere it reads once, few, many or a size class.

>TRBD2|.|TRBV11-1|TRBJ2-7
CASSLGLGPYEQYF
TGTGCCAGCAGCCTCGGACTAGGCCCCTACGAGCAGTACTTC
>.|.|TRBV7-3|TRBJ2-1
CASSSNGARNNEQFF
TGTGCCAGCAGCTCCAACGGTGCTAGGAACAATGAGCAGTTCTTC
>.|.|TRBV7-9|TRBJ1-1
CASSLPIGDEAFF
TGTGCCAGCAGCCTCCCTATTGGAGATGAAGCTTTCTTT
>TRBD1|once|TRBV5-6|TRBJ1-2
CASSSALVRGRRYYGYTF
TGTGCCAGCAGCTCCGCCTTGGTAAGGGGGCGCAGATACTATGGCTACACCTTC
>.|.|TRBV14|TRBJ1-6
CASSQERGFGSPLHF
TGTGCCAGCAGCCAAGAACGGGGTTTTGGTTCACCCCTCCACTTT
>TRBD2|.|TRBV25-1|TRBJ2-3
CASRREGPDTQYF
TGTGCCAGCAGGCGGGAGGGCCCCGATACGCAGTATTTT
>.|.|TRBV4-1|TRBJ2-1
CASRGTFSYNEQFF
TGCGCCAGCAGGGGGACATTCTCCTACAATGAGCAGTTCTTC
>.|.|TRBV7-8|TRBJ1-5
CASSLWGSRSNQPQHF
TGTGCCAGCAGCTTATGGGGCAGCCGGAGCAATCAGCCCCAGCATTTT
>.|.|TRBV10-3|TRBJ1-1
CAIRGGSSSEAFF
TGTGCCATCAGGGGGGGGAGCTCCTCTGAAGCTTTCTTT
>TRBD1|few|TRBV7-9|TRBJ1-1
CASINRGQNTEAFF
TGTGCCAGCATCAACAGGGGCCAGAACACTGAAGCTTTCTTT
>.|.|TRBV2|TRBJ1-2
CASSAATANYGYTF
TGTGCCAGCAGTGCAGCAACAGCTAACTATGGCTACACCTTC
>TRBD2|.|TRBV7-8|TRBJ2-1
CASSLVWTSGRSSYNEQFF
TGTGCCAGCAGCTTAGTATGGACTAGCGGGAGGAGCTCCTACAATGAGCAGTTCTTC
>TRBD2|.|TRBV5-4|TRBJ2-1
CAVGLAGDYEQFF
TGTGCCGTCGGACTAGCGGGAGACTATGAGCAGTTCTTC
>.|.|TRBV14|TRBJ2-1
CASSQAAGRAHEQFF
TGTGCCAGCAGCCAAGCGGCGGGTCGAGCCCATGAGCAGTTCTTC
>.|.|TRBV5-6|TRBJ1-4
CASSVADSAHEKLFF
TGTGCCAGCAGCGTAGCCGACAGTGCCCATGAAAAACTGTTTTTT
>.|.|TRBV5-1|TRBJ2-2
CASSLEHSTNTGELFF
TGCGCCAGCAGCTTAGAGCATTCTACGAACACCGGGGAGCTGTTTTTT
>.|.|TRBV7-2|TRBJ2-7
CASSLPSSYEQYF
TGTGCCAGCAGCTTACCTAGCTCCTACGAGCAGTACTTC
>.|few|TRBV5-4|TRBJ1-1
CASSFGQYTEAFF
TGTGCCAGCAGCTTCGGACAGTACACTGAAGCTTTCTTT
>TRBD2|.|TRBV28|TRBJ2-7
CASSLTLAGGPTYEQYF
TGTGCCAGCAGTTTAACTCTAGCGGGAGGACCTACCTACGAGCAGTACTTC
>TRBD2|.|TRBV5-6|TRBJ2-1
CASSLSSGSYNEQFF
TGTGCCAGCAGCTTGTCTAGCGGCAGCTACAATGAGCAGTTCTTC